The sequence of this TCR beta chain was determined in a study of molecular identifiers for immune sequencing clone quantification. Bulk TCR libraries used previously described methods and listed TCR primers. Each CDR3 protein gets one entry after TCRdb re-called the PCR reads with MiXCR. The sample records about 640,000 distinct CDR3 sequences, just under 20% being singletons. Germline lookup yields CDR1 SGHVS and CDR2 FQNEAQ. CDR3 length equals 16 residues. V lost 0 bases, J lost 3 bases, and 5 bases stayed unmatched. RNA fractions of 10%, 30% or 50% and about 18,000 to 1,000,000 sorted cells were the source of naive CD8 libraries. In the sort, naive CD8 T cells were defined as CD8+CD4-CCR7+CD45RA+. This clonotype was seen ten or more times. The antigen is not known. Study findings and constraints: It was shown that clones above 20 RNA copies held over 99% of effector molecules, but under 1% in naive cells.

The TCR comes from a human donor in good health. Some libraries in this study had Jurkat cell RNA spiked in. The sequencing input was naive CD8+ T cells from blood, with Jurkat cell RNA spiked in. Subset in this sample: FACS-sorted CD8+CD4-CCR7+CD45RA+ naive T cells. J is TRBJ2-5 and V is TRBV7-8; 9 bases match TRBD2. CDR3 DNA sequence: TGTGCCAGCAGCTTAGCCCGCGCGGGGGGGAAAGAGACCCAGTACTTC. Encoded protein: CASSLARAGGKETQYF.